What follows describes a single T cell receptor (beta chain). Its antigen remains unidentified. The record originates from a study of T cells after yellow fever vaccination. Study in general: Those fractions that held only low numbers of cells were prepared using the SMART-Seq v4 Ultra Low Input RNA kit.

Germline V gene lookup returns CDR1 MNHEY and CDR2 SMNVEV (reference sequence). The CDR3 is made up of 13 amino acids. Trimming took off 7 bases at V and 4 bases at J, with 11 bases between the two ends. Points from the study as a whole: Abundant bulk-population clonotypes could contaminate the FACS-sorted repertoires. Booster samples showed a return of most primary-vaccination clones (about 96% CD4, 88% CD8).

One entry per CDR3 protein results from TCRdb running MiXCR on the 5' RACE reads. The sample includes some 400,000 distinct CDR3 sequences, over 5% of them seen just once. The sequence derives from a man between 25 and 39 years old who received the YFV17D yellow fever vaccine. The V call is TRBV27, the J call TRBJ2-1; no firm D call. Sample: PBMCs, taken 5 days after the yellow fever booster vaccination. DNA of the CDR3: TGTGCCAGCACCAATGAAATTTACAATGAGCAGTTCTTC. Protein: CASTNEIYNEQFF.